This TCR beta chain stems from a study of cytomegalovirus exposure and HLA in healthy donors. The study's findings and limits: Immune exposure data for these donors was limited to CMV serostatus. The study labeled 164 TCR beta chains cytomegalovirus-associated.

The CDR3 totals 14 residues. J gave up 9 bases and V 5 bases, and 7 bases lay outside the gene matches. Germline lookup yields CDR1 LGHNA and CDR2 YNFKEQ. The primer mix had 60 Vbeta and 13 Jbeta primers. Assay used: immunoSEQ multiplex PCR; TCRdb lists only in-frame clones, some missing. The table has about 55,000 clones, approximately 71% seen once; the top ten hold approximately 30%. This clone was detected a few times. Its antigen is unknown. This TCR was recovered from a man aged 40-55 years in good health and CMV-seropositive. Sequencing was carried out using PBMCs. The V and J genes are TRBV4-2 and TRBJ1-5, with 10 bases lining up with TRBD1. The CDR3 region has the DNA TGTGCCAGCAGCACGGGACAGGGGTTAATGCCCCAGCATTTT. Protein: CASSTGQGLMPQHF.